A selection of T cell receptor beta chains follows, all from one sample in a study of low-dose radiotherapy and immunotherapy resistance in tumors. TCRdb reanalysed the reads using MiXCR and keeps one entry per CDR3 protein. The sample has fewer than 90,000 distinct CDR3 sequences, 18% seen once. The input for sequencing was PBMCs, taken before treatment. These receptors were obtained from a male donor with prostate cancer. Each CDR3 is given with its conserved first and last residue. Fields, in order: J gene, D gene, clone size, V gene, CDR3 DNA, CDR3 protein. D genes are given only for firm matches. The size field is filled for only some rows; it gives once, few, many or a size class.

>TRBJ2-6|-|-|TRBV3-1
TGTGCCAGCAGCCAAGGGTACGGCTCTGGGGCCAACGTCCTGACTTTC
CASSQGYGSGANVLTF
>TRBJ1-1|-|many|TRBV7-2
TGTGCCAGCAGCGCGACAAGAAACACTGAAGCTTTCTTT
CASSATRNTEAFF
>TRBJ1-4|-|many|TRBV14
TGTGCCAGCAGCCCACGAGGAGGGAGTGGAGAAAAACTGTTTTTT
CASSPRGGSGEKLFF
>TRBJ2-2|-|many|TRBV13
TGTGCCAGCAGCCCCACAGGGCCCTTGAACACCGGGGAGCTGTTTTTT
CASSPTGPLNTGELFF
>TRBJ1-1|-|many|TRBV9
TGTGCCAGCAGCATTGGGGGGGGTCACACTGAAGCTTTCTTT
CASSIGGGHTEAFF
>TRBJ1-1|-|many|TRBV9
TGTGCCAGCACCATCGGCCCGATGAACACTGAAGCTTTCTTT
CASTIGPMNTEAFF
>TRBJ2-3|-|many|TRBV18
TGTGCCAGCTCACCACCGGAGGGCGCAGATACGCAGTATTTT
CASSPPEGADTQYF
>TRBJ2-1|-|-|TRBV5-1
TGCGCCAGCAGCTTGGCAGGTAGTATCAATGAGCAGTTCTTC
CASSLAGSINEQFF
>TRBJ2-5|TRBD2|-|TRBV25-1
TGTGCCAGCAGCCCTGGCTGGACTAGCGGGAGGGCCCGCCAAGAGACCCAGTACTTC
CASSPGWTSGRARQETQYF
>TRBJ2-2|TRBD2|many|TRBV7-9
TGTGCCAGCAGACCTACCGGGACTAGCGGCACCGGGGAGCTGTTTTTT
CASRPTGTSGTGELFF
>TRBJ1-2|-|many|TRBV13
TGTGCCAGCAGCGCCGGGTTAGGGGATTCTGGCTACACCTTC
CASSAGLGDSGYTF
>TRBJ2-2|-|-|TRBV27
TGCGCCAGCAGCGAAACCACCGGGGAGCTGTCTTTT
CASSETTGELSF
>TRBJ2-3|-|many|TRBV5-8
TGTGCCAGCAGCTTGGTGGGGCAGACGGTAGATACGCAGTATTTT
CASSLVGQTVDTQYF
>TRBJ1-4|-|many|TRBV14
TGTGCCAGCAGCCAAGACATAACTAATGAAAAACTGTTTTTT
CASSQDITNEKLFF
>TRBJ2-5|-|many|TRBV4-2
TGTGCCAGCAGCCAAGGGGAAAAAGAGACCCAGTACTTC
CASSQGEKETQYF